This T cell receptor beta chain was sequenced for a study of regulatory T cells in long-lasting Graves disease. The time point: persistent/refractory GD, antithyroid drugs over 5 years with positive TRAb. The authors made the TCR library using RNA they extracted from PBMCs. Per American Thyroid Association guidelines, Graves' disease was diagnosed. The germline V and J ends were trimmed by 8 bases and 0 bases, with 14 bases remaining between them. Looked up from germline, CDR1 is MDHEN and CDR2 is SYDVKM. The CDR3 consists of 15 residues. HTBI primers from iRepertoire and Arm-PCR of CDR3 regions yielded the TCR beta libraries. Source study methods: Spanning all samples, the identified segments comprised approximately 60 TRBV and approximately 15 TRBJ. Each CDR3 protein gets one entry after TCRdb re-called the multiplex PCR reads with MiXCR. These V and J calls rely on TCRdb rather than the paper's analysis. Of about 340,000 distinct CDR3 sequences listed, around a fifth are singletons.

With regard to this clonotype: The antigen is unknown. A far bigger clonotype differs at one base, so this is likely a read error.

Findings of the study overall: New patients shared fewer public clonotypes (approximately 970) than persistent patients did (roughly 2,600). Under persistent disease, TRBV28, TRBJ1-2 and TRBJ2-5 were used preferentially.

The source was peripheral blood mononuclear cells (PBMCs), collected when the disease was refractory, from a patient treated with antithyroid drugs. The chain couples TRBV28 to TRBJ1-5; D might be TRBD1 (5 bases). The receptor was derived from a female donor with Graves disease. The CDR3 DNA sequence: TGTGCCAGCGGGAAAGGGGACCTTAGCAATCAGCCCCAGCATTTT. It translates to CASGKGDLSNQPQHF.